This is a list of T cell receptor beta chains from one sample in a study of blood T cell repertoires in COVID-19. The data were produced by immunoSEQ multiplex PCR, yet TCRdb's version contains in-frame clones alone and is incomplete. This repertoire shows more than 100,000 clones, 70% to 85% found once; its top ten account for about 5%. Input material: peripheral blood. The receptor set was obtained from a woman in her 70s with acute or convalescent COVID-19. Each CDR3 is given with its conserved first and last residue. D genes are given only for firm matches. The size of a clone is reported for some rows only, either as once, few or many, or as a class for expanded clones.

j_call v_call clone_size d_call cdr3_nt cdr3_aa
TRBJ2-1 TRBV7-2 NA NA TGTGCCAGCAGCTTAGCGGCGGGTCTTTCCTACAATGAGCAGTTCTTC CASSLAAGLSYNEQFF
TRBJ1-2 TRBV11-2 NA NA TGTGCCAGCAGCTTAGATACGGCTCAGCGAGGCTACACCTTC CASSLDTAQRGYTF
TRBJ1-1 TRBV4-3 once NA TGCGCCAGCAGCCAAGATCGGTTTAGAACTGAAGCTTTCTTT CASSQDRFRTEAFF
TRBJ1-4 TRBV4-1 NA TRBD1 TGCGCCAGCAGCCAAGTGAGTCAGGGGGCGACTAATGAAAAACTGTTTTTT CASSQVSQGATNEKLFF
TRBJ2-5 TRBV2 NA NA TGTGCCACCCAGGGTTTACAGGAGACCCAGTACTTC CATQGLQETQYF
TRBJ1-2 TRBV7-2 NA NA TGTGCCAGCAGCTTTTCGGAGAAAACTAACTATGGCTACACCTTC CASSFSEKTNYGYTF
TRBJ1-5 TRBV27 NA NA TGTGCCAGCAGTTTATCGGGGGGGGCTCAGCCCCAGCATTTT CASSLSGGAQPQHF
TRBJ2-2 TRBV10-3 once TRBD2 TGTGCCACTCACGGGGGGGCGGCCACCGGGGAGCTGTTTTTT CATHGGAATGELFF
TRBJ1-1 TRBV7-6 once NA TGTGCCAGCAGCAGAGGGGGTTGGAACACTGAAGCTTTCTTT CASSRGGWNTEAFF
TRBJ1-1 TRBV5-8 NA NA TGTGCCAGCAGCTTGAGAGGACAGAACACTGAAGCTTTCTTT CASSLRGQNTEAFF
TRBJ1-1 TRBV7-2 NA NA TGTGCCAGCAGCTTTACCCCAACCTATAACACTGAAGCTTTCTTT CASSFTPTYNTEAFF
TRBJ2-5 TRBV7-8 NA NA TGTGCCAGCAGCTTACTAGAAGAGACCCAGTACTTC CASSLLEETQYF
TRBJ1-2 TRBV19 NA TRBD1 TGTGCCAGCAAACGGGACAGGGGGCTCCACTATGGCTACACCTTC CASKRDRGLHYGYTF
TRBJ2-1 TRBV5-1 few TRBD2 TGCGCCAGCAGCTTGACCAGCGGGGGGATCAATGAGCAGTTCTTC CASSLTSGGINEQFF
TRBJ1-1 TRBV11-3 NA TRBD1 TGTGCCAGCAGCGCAGGGTCGGGACAGCTCAAAGCTTTCTTT CASSAGSGQLKAFF
TRBJ2-1 TRBV5-1 once NA TGCGCCAGCAGCTTATCTAGCCCCAATGAGCAGTTCTTC CASSLSSPNEQFF
TRBJ1-2 TRBV5-6 NA TRBD1 TGTGCCAGCAGCGACCGGGACAGGGCCCTATTTAACTATGGCTACACCTTC CASSDRDRALFNYGYTF
TRBJ1-2 TRBV7-2 once NA TGTGCCAGCAGCTTGCCCGGGTCGAGCTATGGCTACACCTTC CASSLPGSSYGYTF
TRBJ1-6 TRBV25-1 NA TRBD1 TGTGCCAGCAGCCCTATATCACAGGGGAAATATAATTCACCCCTCCACTTT CASSPISQGKYNSPLHF
TRBJ1-2 TRBV19 NA TRBD1 TGTGCCAGTATGGGACAGGCCGTCTATGGCTACACCTTC CASMGQAVYGYTF
TRBJ1-2 TRBV30 NA TRBD1 TGTGCCTGGTTCCGGCCCGGGACAGGGGGCGCAGACTATGGCTACACCTTC CAWFRPGTGGADYGYTF
TRBJ2-5 TRBV18 NA NA TGTGCCAGCTCACCACCATCCCTAAAAGAGACCCAGTACTTC CASSPPSLKETQYF
TRBJ1-5 TRBV2 NA TRBD1 TGTGCCAGCAGGACGACAGGGGGGGGTCAGCCCCAGCATTTT CASRTTGGGQPQHF
TRBJ1-6 TRBV6-2/TRBV6-3 NA NA TGTGCCAGCAGCAGGGGAGATGGGGAGGCTAATTCACCCCTCCACTTT CASSRGDGEANSPLHF
TRBJ1-1 TRBV29-1 NA NA TGCAGCGTTGTGGCCCCAAACACTGAAGCTTTCTTT CSVVAPNTEAFF
TRBJ2-1 TRBV19 NA NA TGTGCCAGTAGTGCCGGGACTTTAAACAATGAGCAGTTCTTC CASSAGTLNNEQFF
TRBJ2-2 TRBV21-1 NA NA TGTGCCAGCAGCAAAGAAGGACTCACCGGGGAGCTGTTTTTT CASSKEGLTGELFF
TRBJ1-1 TRBV12-3/TRBV12-4 NA NA TGTGCCAGCAGTTTAGGGCTGGGCTTTGGGGCTTTCTTT CASSLGLGFGAFF
TRBJ1-6 TRBV15 NA TRBD1 TGTGCCACCAGCAGGACAGGGAATTCACCCCTCCACTTT CATSRTGNSPLHF
TRBJ1-5 TRBV18 NA NA TGTGCCAGCTCACATAACGGGGGGCAGAGCAATCAGCCCCAGCATTTT CASSHNGGQSNQPQHF
TRBJ1-2 TRBV5-4 NA TRBD1 TGTGCCAGCAGCTTACAAGGACAGGGCTTCTATGGCTACACCTTC CASSLQGQGFYGYTF
TRBJ1-4 TRBV15 NA NA TGTGCCACCAGCAGAGATCGGGGGGCGGGTGAAAAACTGTTTTTT CATSRDRGAGEKLFF
TRBJ2-3 TRBV10-2 few TRBD2 TGCGCCAGCAGTGAGTCTCGCCTAGCGGGGGGGCCAACAGATACGCAGTATTTT CASSESRLAGGPTDTQYF
TRBJ2-5 TRBV5-5 NA NA TGTGCCAGCAGCTTTCAGGGGGGAGGGACCCAGTACTTC CASSFQGGGTQYF
TRBJ1-1 TRBV10-3 NA TRBD1 TGTGCCGGACGACAGGGACTGAACACTGAAGCTTTCTTT CAGRQGLNTEAFF
TRBJ1-3 TRBV7-9 NA NA TGTGCCAGCAGCTCCCGGGAAAAAGGACCCGGAAACACCATATATTTT CASSSREKGPGNTIYF
TRBJ2-5 TRBV5-1 NA NA TGCGCCAGCAGCTTGGCGGGACTCCAAGAGACCCAGTACTTC CASSLAGLQETQYF
TRBJ2-1 TRBV19 NA TRBD1 TGTGCCAGTGGCCACTTGGGGACAGAAACCTACAATGAGCAGTTCTTC CASGHLGTETYNEQFF
TRBJ2-4 TRBV10-3 NA NA TGTGCCATCAGTGAATCAGGGTCCAAAAACATTCAGTACTTC CAISESGSKNIQYF
TRBJ1-3 TRBV3-1/TRBV3-2 NA NA TGTGCCAGCTGGGAGAGCTCTGGAAACACCATATATTTT CASWESSGNTIYF